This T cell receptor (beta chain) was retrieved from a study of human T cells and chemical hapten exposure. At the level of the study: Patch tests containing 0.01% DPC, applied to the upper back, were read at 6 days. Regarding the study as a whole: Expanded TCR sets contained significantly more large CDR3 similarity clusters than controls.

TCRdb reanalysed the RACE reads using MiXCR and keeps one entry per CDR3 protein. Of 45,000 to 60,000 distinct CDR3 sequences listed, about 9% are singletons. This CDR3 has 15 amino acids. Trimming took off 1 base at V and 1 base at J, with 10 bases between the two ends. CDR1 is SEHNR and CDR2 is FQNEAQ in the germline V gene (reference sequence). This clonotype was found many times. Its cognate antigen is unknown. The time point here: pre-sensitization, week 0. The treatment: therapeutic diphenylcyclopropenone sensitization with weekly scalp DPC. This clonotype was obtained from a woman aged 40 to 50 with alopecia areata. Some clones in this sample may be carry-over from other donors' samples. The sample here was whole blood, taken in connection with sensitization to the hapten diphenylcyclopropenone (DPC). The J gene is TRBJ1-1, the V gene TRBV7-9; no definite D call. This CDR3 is CASSLVATRNTEAFF. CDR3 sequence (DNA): TGTGCCAGCAGCTTAGTAGCGACACGGAACACTGAAGCTTTCTTT.